The 27 T cell receptor beta chains listed next were all sequenced from one sample in a study of tumor and adjacent non-tumor tissue in lung cancer. No cell sorting was done before RNA was extracted from the tissue. This non-tumor lung sample came from over 3 cm beyond the tumor edge. The library came from three nested PCR rounds adapted from ARM-PCR protocols. MiXCR was run by TCRdb on the multiplex PCR reads, yielding one entry per CDR3 protein. The table includes 60,000 to 70,000 distinct CDR3 sequences, around 80% detected once. Sequences were obtained from distant non-tumor lung tissue. The receptors derive from a man aged 55-75 years with non-small cell lung cancer.

Points on this clonotype: A junction end diverges from the germline sequence, so it may reflect a read error. The chain links TRBV29-1 to TRBJ1-1; D is possibly TRBD1 (5 bases). CDR3 size: 13 residues. Looked up from germline, CDR1 is SQVTM and CDR2 is ANQGSEA. CDR3 region: CSVGAGLNTEAIF. The CDR3 coding sequence is TGCAGCGTTGGGGCAGGGCTTAACACTGAAGCTATTTTT.

This clonotype appeared a single time. Its ends do not fully match the called genes, so a read error is possible. The V gene is TRBV19, the J gene TRBJ2-2; possibly TRBD2 for D (5 bases). The CDR3 is 11 amino acids. Germline-derived CDR1 and CDR2 are LNHDA and SQIVND (reference sequence). The CDR3 reads CASSPPGELLF. In nucleotides, the CDR3 is TGTGCCAGTAGTCCCCCCGGGGAGCTGTTATTT.

A remark on this clonotype: This CDR3 fails to terminate in the conserved phenylalanine or tryptophan, so it likely reflects a read error. No DNA is shown, since the ends of the CDR3 on it are uncertain; the CDR3 is the one TCRdb lists. The rearrangement uses TRBV12-3 or TRBV12-4 and TRBJ2-3; TRBD1, the D gene given by the table, was not confirmed from the DNA. Counting both end residues, the CDR3 totals 15 amino acids. The CDR3 sequence is CASSFWVPSTDTHYL.

V is TRBV5-6 and J is TRBJ2-2, with D unclear. This CDR3 region has 14 residues. From germline, CDR1 is SGHDT and CDR2 YYEEEE. The V end was cut by 4 bases, the J end by 1 base, with 8 bases between. Here the CDR3 DNA reads TGTGCCAGCAGCGGAACAGTGAACACCGGGGAGCTGTTTTTT. As protein: CASSGTVNTGELFF.

In regard to this clonotype: With a much larger clone just one base away, this may be a read error. V usage is TRBV28 and J usage is TRBJ1-2; D ambiguous. The CDR3 consists of 14 residues. Germline CDR1 MDHEN, CDR2 SYDVKM. V lost 5 bases and J 1 base, leaving 11 bases between the germline ends. The CDR3 DNA sequence: TGTGCCAGCAGTACCCACTACTTTAACTATGGCTACACCTTC. Translated: CASSTHYFNYGYTF.

This clonotype was seen repeatedly, ten times or more. The V call is TRBV6-1, the J call TRBJ1-3; D possibly corresponds to TRBD1 (5 bases). Trimming left V 8 bases short and J 0 bases short, with 17 bases between. The CDR3 contains 16 residues. Germline values: CDR1 MNHNS, CDR2 SASEGT. CDR3 amino acids: CASAGPGPSSGNTIYF. In nucleotides, the CDR3 is TGTGCCAGCGCGGGGCCCGGACCGTCCTCTGGAAACACCATATATTTT.

A remark on this clonotype: A much larger clone differs from this one at a single base, so this may be a read error. The chain carries TRBV11-2 and TRBJ2-1; 12 bases agree with TRBD2. CDR1 is SGHAT and CDR2 is FQNNGV in the germline V gene. The CDR3 extends over 18 amino acids. DNA of the CDR3: TGTGCCAGCAGCTTAGGGACTAGCGGGGACTGGGGGCACAATGGGCAGTTCTTC. Its protein is CASSLGTSGDWGHNGQFF.

In the case of this clonotype: At one boundary the junction diverges from the germline segment, which might be a read error. The chain couples TRBV28 to TRBJ1-2; D not certain. The CDR3 is 11 amino acids. CDR1 and CDR2 from the germline V gene are MDHEN and SYDVKM. This CDR3 reads CASRTTYGYTF. The CDR3 DNA reads as TGTGCCAGCAGAACGACCTATGGTTACACCTTC.

There are many counts of this clonotype. The V gene is TRBV29-1, the J gene TRBJ2-3; tentatively, D is TRBD1 (6 bases). Looked up from germline, CDR1 is SQVTM and CDR2 is ANQGSEA. The CDR3 totals 14 residues. V was clipped by 5 bases and J by 2 bases, with 14 bases between them. The CDR3 DNA reads TGCAGCGTTCGGGGACAAGGGAACACAGATACGCAGTATTTT. Amino acid sequence: CSVRGQGNTDTQYF.

By share of the sample, this clonotype is medium-sized. V usage is TRBV12-3 or TRBV12-4 and J usage is TRBJ1-5, with D unclear. Deletions cut 3 bases from V and 7 bases from J, with 10 bases between. The CDR3 loop spans 13 amino acids. CDR3 sequence reads: CASSLGSWQPQHF. As DNA, the CDR3 is TGTGCCAGCAGTTTGGGATCTTGGCAGCCCCAGCATTTT.

Turning to this clonotype: The junction departs from the called germline gene at one end, perhaps through a read error. The chain is built from TRBV6-1 and TRBJ2-7; 8 nucleotides line up with TRBD2. This CDR3 region has 15 residues. The germline CDR1 and CDR2 sequences are MNHNS and SASEGT. Written as DNA, the CDR3 is TGTGACAGCAGCATCCCCGGGACTAGATCCTACGAGCACTACTTC. It yields the protein CDSSIPGTRSYEHYF.

This clonotype is a singleton in its sample. This may be a read error, as it is one base from a much larger clone. The chain combines TRBV5-1 with TRBJ2-3; D unresolved. Germline values: CDR1 SGHRS, CDR2 YFSETQ. The V end was cut by 2 bases, the J end by 4 bases, with 11 bases between. The CDR3 has 14 amino acids. CDR3 nucleotide sequence: TGCGCCAGCAGCTTAGAGCAGGAGTCAGATACGCAGTATTTT. Translation: CASSLEQESDTQYF.

Remarks on this clonotype: At one end the junction does not follow the germline gene, possibly because of a read error. This rearrangement joins TRBV28 to TRBJ2-7; D unresolved. CDR3 size: 12 residues. Germline V lookup: CDR1 MDHEN, CDR2 SYDVKM. Here the CDR3 DNA reads TGTACCAGCAGTCTGAGTTCCTACGAGCAGTACTTC. Protein product: CTSSLSSYEQYF.

Note on this clonotype: At one end the junction does not follow the germline gene, possibly because of a read error. V is TRBV4-1 and J is TRBJ1-2; D unresolved. Germline CDR1 MGHRA, CDR2 YSYEKL. The CDR3 contains 17 residues. This CDR3 is CASTSSSEGGMEYGYTF. The CDR3 DNA sequence: TGCGCCAGCACATCCTCATCCGAGGGAGGGATGGAGTATGGCTACACATTC.

The rearrangement links TRBV29-1 to TRBJ2-1; 8 bases align to TRBD1. Germline values: CDR1 SQVTM, CDR2 ANQGSEA. V shed 7 bases, J shed 16 bases, and the junction held 18 bases outside the gene matches. CDR3 length: 13 residues. The CDR3 sequence is CSGSGQDYNVQFF. In DNA, the CDR3 is TGCAGCGGCTCGGGACAGGATTACAATGTGCAATTCTTC.

The chain has TRBV11-2 and TRBJ2-2; D unresolved. Germline values: CDR1 SGHAT, CDR2 FQNNGV. V lost 10 bases and J lost 6, with 18 bases in between. The CDR3 has 14 amino acids. The DNA for the CDR3 is TGTGCCAACAGTCTATATTCCGTCGCCGGGGAGCTGTTTTTT. Translating it yields CANSLYSVAGELFF.

This clonotype showed up many times. The chain joins TRBV11-2 to TRBJ2-5, with D perhaps TRBD2 (5 bases). Germline loops: CDR1 SGHAT, CDR2 FQNNGV. The CDR3 length is 13 residues. Trimming removed 5 bases from V and 4 bases from J, with 11 bases in between. For the CDR3, the DNA is TGTGCCAGCAGCCCGGGGTTGCCAGAGACCCAGTACTTC. Its protein is CASSPGLPETQYF. The whole variable domain, filled in from reference TRBV11-2 and TRBJ2-5, reads EAGVAQSPRYKIIEKRQSVAFWCNPISGHATLYWYQQILGQGPKLLIQFQNNGVVDDSQLPKDRFSAERLKGVDSTLKIQPAKLEDSAVYLCASSPGLPETQYFGPGTRLLVL.

Remarks on this clonotype: Germline and junction disagree at one end, which may indicate a read error. The chain recombines TRBV10-3 with TRBJ2-2; TRBD1 agrees at 7 bases. From germline, CDR1 is ENHRY and CDR2 SYGVKD. The CDR3 is made up of 12 amino acids. For the CDR3, the DNA is TGTACCATCAGTGACAGGGATAGGGAGTTGTTTTTT. Translated, it gives CTISDRDRELFF.

To note about this clonotype: With a much larger clone just one base away, this may be a read error. The J gene is TRBJ2-1, the V gene TRBV29-1; maybe TRBD2 (6 bases). This CDR3 region has 15 residues. Germline values: CDR1 SQVTM, CDR2 ANQGSEA. CDR3 amino acids: CRVELSGSSYNEQFF. The CDR3 region has the DNA TGCAGAGTTGAACTGTCCGGGAGCTCCTACAATGAGCAGTTCTTC.

Turning to this clonotype: A junction boundary mismatches the germline segment, possibly from a read error. The J gene is TRBJ2-7, the V gene TRBV6-5, with D possibly TRBD1 on 5 matching bases. The CDR3 totals 15 residues. CDR1 and CDR2 (germline): MNHEY, SVGAGI. CDR3 DNA: TGTTCCAGCAGTTCGCCCCACCAGGACACCGACGGACAGTACTTC. It translates to CSSSSPHQDTDGQYF.

A note on this clonotype: Because the CDR3's place on the DNA is in doubt, the DNA is left out and the CDR3 is given as listed by TCRdb. The CDR3: CACSLQTPGSCFF. This rearrangement joins TRBV5-4 to TRBJ2-2. The CDR3 numbers 13 amino acids, ends counted. CDR1 SGHNT and CDR2 YYREEE come from the germline V gene (reference sequence).

Note on this clonotype: With a much larger clone just one base away, this may be a read error. J is TRBJ2-7 and V is TRBV28; weak D call: TRBD2 (6 bases). The length of the CDR3 is 14 residues. Germline V gene sequence: CDR1 MDHEN, CDR2 SYDVKM. The CDR3 loop reads CAGSNGRVSYEQYF. In DNA form, the CDR3 reads TGTGCCGGCAGTAACGGGAGAGTCAGCTACGAGCAGTACTTC.

The V call is TRBV30, the J call TRBJ1-2; D is perhaps TRBD1 (6 bases). V lost 3 bases, J lost 2 bases, and 19 bases lay in between. Germline CDR1 GTSNPN, CDR2 SVGIG (reference sequence). CDR3 size: 16 residues. CDR3 loop: CAWRPPAGDANYGYTF. The CDR3 DNA is TGTGCCTGGAGGCCTCCGGCAGGGGATGCCAACTATGGCTACACCTTC.

This clonotype appeared once. The conserved closing phenylalanine or tryptophan is absent in this CDR3, likely reflecting a read error. The V gene is TRBV30, the J gene TRBJ1-6; TRBD1 matches 9 bases. CDR3 length: 14 residues. Germline CDR1 GTSNPN, CDR2 SVGIG (reference sequence). V trimming: 3 bases; J trimming: 9 bases; junction bases outside the gene matches: 6. DNA for the CDR3: TGTGCCTGGAGCTCAGGGACAGGGAGTTCACCCCTCCACCTT. This translates into CAWSSGTGSSPLHL.

This clonotype was seen only a few times. This could be a read error, since a much larger clone is one nucleotide away. The chain uses TRBV6-5 and TRBJ1-5, with D perhaps TRBD1 (6 bases). CDR1 is MNHEY, CDR2 SVGAGI, per germline. The CDR3 extends over 15 amino acids. CDR3 sequence (DNA): TGTGTCAGCAGCCCCACCATAGGGGGGGATCAGCCCCAGCATTTT. Its translation is CVSSPTIGGDQPQHF.

Turning to this clonotype: This CDR3 is missing its conserved last phenylalanine or tryptophan, likely due to a read error. It is unclear where the CDR3 begins or ends on the DNA, so no DNA is shown, and the CDR3 is as TCRdb lists it. The rearrangement joins TRBV5-1 to TRBJ2-7; the table's TRBD2 call for D was not verified on the DNA. With termini counted, the CDR3 has 16 amino acids. Germline V gives CDR1 SGHRS, CDR2 YFSETQ. CDR3 protein: CASSLTSAGGLSEQHL.

Concerning this clonotype: A much larger clone lies a single base off, so this may be a read error. This chain uses TRBV5-1 with TRBJ1-1, with D uncertain. V was pared by 0 bases and J by 0 bases, with 6 bases between. The CDR3 is made up of 14 amino acids. The germline gives CDR1 SGHRS, CDR2 YFSETQ. CDR3 sequence (DNA): TGCGCCAGCAGCTTGGACGGCGTGAACACTGAAGCTTTCTTT. Translated, it gives CASSLDGVNTEAFF.